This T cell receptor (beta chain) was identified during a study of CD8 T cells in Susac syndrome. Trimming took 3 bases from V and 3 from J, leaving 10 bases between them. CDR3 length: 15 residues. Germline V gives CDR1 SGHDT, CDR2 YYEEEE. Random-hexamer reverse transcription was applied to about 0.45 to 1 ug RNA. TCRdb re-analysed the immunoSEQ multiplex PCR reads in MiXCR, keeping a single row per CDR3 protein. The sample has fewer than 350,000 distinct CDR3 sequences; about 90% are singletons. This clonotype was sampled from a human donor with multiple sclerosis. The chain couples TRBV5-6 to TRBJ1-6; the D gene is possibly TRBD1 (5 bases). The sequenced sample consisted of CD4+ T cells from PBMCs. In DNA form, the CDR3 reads TGTGCCAGCAGCTCACAAACAGGCTATAATTCACCCCTCCACTTT. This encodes CASSSQTGYNSPLHF.